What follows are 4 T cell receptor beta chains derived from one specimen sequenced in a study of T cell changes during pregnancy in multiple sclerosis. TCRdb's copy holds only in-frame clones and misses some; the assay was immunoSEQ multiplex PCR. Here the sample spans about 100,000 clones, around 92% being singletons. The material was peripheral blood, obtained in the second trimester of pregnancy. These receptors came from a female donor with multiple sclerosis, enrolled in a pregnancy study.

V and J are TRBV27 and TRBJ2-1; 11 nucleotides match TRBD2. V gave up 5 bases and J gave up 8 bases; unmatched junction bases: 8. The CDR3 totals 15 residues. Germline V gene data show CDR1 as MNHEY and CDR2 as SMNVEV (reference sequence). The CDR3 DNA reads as TGTGCCAGCAGTCTCCGACTAGCGGGAAGGGATGAGCAGTTCTTC. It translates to CASSLRLAGRDEQFF.

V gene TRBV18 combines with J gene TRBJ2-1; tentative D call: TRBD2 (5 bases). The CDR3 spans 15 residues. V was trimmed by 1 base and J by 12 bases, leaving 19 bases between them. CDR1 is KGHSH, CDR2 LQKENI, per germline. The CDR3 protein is CASSPRGRGNEGQFF. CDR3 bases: TGTGCCAGCTCACCACGTGGGAGAGGGAATGAGGGGCAGTTCTTC.

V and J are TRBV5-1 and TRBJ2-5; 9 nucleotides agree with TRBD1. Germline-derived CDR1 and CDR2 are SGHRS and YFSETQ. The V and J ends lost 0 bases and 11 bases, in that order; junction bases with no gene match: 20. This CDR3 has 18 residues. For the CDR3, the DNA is TGCGCCAGCAGCTTGGGTGACAGGGGGTATCTCCAATCGGGGGAGCAGTACTTC. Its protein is CASSLGDRGYLQSGEQYF.

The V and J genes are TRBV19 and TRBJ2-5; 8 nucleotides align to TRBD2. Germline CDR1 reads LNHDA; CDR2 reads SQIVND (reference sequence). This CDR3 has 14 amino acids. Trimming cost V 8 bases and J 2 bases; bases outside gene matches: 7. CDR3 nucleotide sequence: TGTGCCAGTGGGCCTAGCGGGCCACAAGAGACCCAGTACTTC. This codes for CASGPSGPQETQYF.